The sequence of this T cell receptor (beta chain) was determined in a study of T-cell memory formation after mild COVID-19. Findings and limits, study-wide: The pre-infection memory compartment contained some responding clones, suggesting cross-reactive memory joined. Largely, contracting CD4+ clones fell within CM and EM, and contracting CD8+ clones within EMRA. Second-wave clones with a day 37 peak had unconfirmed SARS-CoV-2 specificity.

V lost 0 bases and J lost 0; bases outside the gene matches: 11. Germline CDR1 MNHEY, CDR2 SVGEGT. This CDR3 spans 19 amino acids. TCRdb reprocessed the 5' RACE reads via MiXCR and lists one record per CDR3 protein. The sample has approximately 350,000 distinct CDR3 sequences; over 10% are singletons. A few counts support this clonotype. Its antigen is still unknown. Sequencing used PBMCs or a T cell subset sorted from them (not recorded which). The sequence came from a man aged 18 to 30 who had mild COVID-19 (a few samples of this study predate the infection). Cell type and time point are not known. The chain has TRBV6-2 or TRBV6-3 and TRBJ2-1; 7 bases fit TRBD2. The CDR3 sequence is CASSYSTGGGQSSYNEQFF. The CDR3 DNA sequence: TGTGCCAGCAGTTACTCTACCGGCGGGGGTCAAAGCTCCTACAATGAGCAGTTCTTC.